This section outlines one T cell receptor beta chain sequence together with its context. This entry belongs to a study of tumor T cells in aggressive B-cell lymphoma. The method was immunoSEQ multiplex PCR; TCRdb's version includes in-frame clones alone and lacks a portion of them. The table includes fewer than 3,000 clones, 70% to 90% detected once. Per germline, CDR1 SGHRS and CDR2 YFSETQ. Trimming at V came to 3 bases and at J to 7 bases, leaving 5 bases not matched to a gene. The CDR3 consists of 13 residues. The sequence derives from an adult with diffuse large B cell lymphoma. The specimen sequenced was tumor tissue. The V gene is TRBV5-1, the J gene TRBJ1-2; 8 bases map to TRBD1. The chain's CDR3 is CASSSPGGFGYTF. The CDR3 DNA reads as TGCGCCAGCAGCTCTCCAGGGGGCTTTGGCTACACCTTC.